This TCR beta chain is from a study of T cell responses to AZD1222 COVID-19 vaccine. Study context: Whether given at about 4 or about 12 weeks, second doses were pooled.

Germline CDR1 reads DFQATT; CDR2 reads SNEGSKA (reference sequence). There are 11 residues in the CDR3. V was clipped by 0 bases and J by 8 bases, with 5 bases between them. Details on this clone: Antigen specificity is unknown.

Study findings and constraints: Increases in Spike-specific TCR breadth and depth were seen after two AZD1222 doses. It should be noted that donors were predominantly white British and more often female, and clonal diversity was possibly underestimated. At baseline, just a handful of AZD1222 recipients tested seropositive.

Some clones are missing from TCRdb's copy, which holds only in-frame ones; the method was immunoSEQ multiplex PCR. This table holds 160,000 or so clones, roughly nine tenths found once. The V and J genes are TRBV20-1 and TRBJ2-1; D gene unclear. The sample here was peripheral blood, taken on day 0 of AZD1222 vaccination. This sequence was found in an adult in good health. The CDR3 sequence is CSARDIHEQFF. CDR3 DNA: TGCAGTGCTAGAGATATCCATGAGCAGTTCTTC.